The 9 T cell receptor beta chains listed next were all sequenced from one sample in a study of neoadjuvant anti-PD-1 for oral cavity cancer. The sample's time point: after neoadjuvant nivolumab, at surgical resection. The protocol was immunoSEQ multiplex PCR, while the TCRdb copy is restricted to in-frame clones and leaves out a portion. The table lists some 10,000 clones, over 60% of them singletons. Sequenced material: PBMCs, taken after nivolumab (anti-PD-1) treatment. These receptors were taken from a person aged 35 to 85 with oral cavity squamous cell carcinoma.

V and J are TRBV7-2 and TRBJ1-1; D is unresolved. Germline-derived CDR1 and CDR2 are SGHTA and FQGNSA. This CDR3 is 13 amino acids long. The V gene lost 4 bases and the J gene lost 0 bases, with 6 bases spanning the gap. CDR3 DNA: TGTGCCAGCAGCTGGACGGTGAACACTGAAGCTTTCTTT. Protein sequence: CASSWTVNTEAFF.

The chain has TRBV5-5 and TRBJ2-1; 9 bases are shared with TRBD1. The CDR3 totals 15 residues. J was trimmed by 10 bases and V by 4 bases; bases with no gene match: 12. Germline lookup yields CDR1 SGHKS and CDR2 YYEKEE (reference sequence). Written as DNA, the CDR3 is TGTGCCAGCAGCGGGCGAGGACAGGGGCTTTTCGAGCAGTTCTTC. Translation: CASSGRGQGLFEQFF.

This clone was observed a single time. The V gene is TRBV5-1, the J gene TRBJ2-2; 13 nucleotides agree with TRBD2. Per the germline V gene, CDR1 is SGHRS and CDR2 is YFSETQ. V gave up 1 base and J gave up 6 bases; unmatched junction bases: 18. The CDR3 has 21 residues. The CDR3 nucleotides are TGCGCCAGCAGCTTGCGGGGGCCGACGGGACTAGCGGGATTAAGGGCCGGGGAGCTGTTTTTT. This encodes CASSLRGPTGLAGLRAGELFF.

The chain combines TRBV14 with TRBJ2-4; 14 bases align to TRBD2. Germline V lookup: CDR1 SGHDN, CDR2 FVKESK. Trimming took 1 base from V and 6 from J; bases not matched to a gene: 5. This CDR3 is built from 17 residues. In DNA, the CDR3 is TGTGCCAGCAGCCAAGGGACTAGCGGGAGGATATTAAACATTCAGTACTTC. Amino acid sequence: CASSQGTSGRILNIQYF. Using reference TRBV14 and TRBJ2-4 for the parts outside the CDR3, the full variable domain is EAGVTQFPSHSVIEKGQTVTLRCDPISGHDNLYWYRRVMGKEIKFLLHFVKESKQDESGMPNNRFLAERTGGTYSTLKVQPAELEDSGVYFCASSQGTSGRILNIQYFGAGTRLSVL.

In nucleotides, the CDR3 is TGTGCCAGCAGTGCCGGACAGGGGGTGAGGGAGCAGTACTTC. Its protein product is CASSAGQGVREQYF. The rearrangement joins TRBV6-1 to TRBJ2-7; 10 bases line up with TRBD1. Germline-derived CDR1 and CDR2 are MNHNS and SASEGT. V shed 4 bases, J shed 7 bases, and the junction held 7 bases outside the gene matches. The CDR3 length is 14 residues.

This chain joins TRBV6-1 and TRBJ2-1; D not certain. V lost 4 bases to trimming and J lost 8 bases, with 6 bases between them. CDR1 and CDR2 from the germline V gene are MNHNS and SASEGT. This CDR3 is 11 amino acids long. The CDR3 sequence: CASSVFYEQFF. The CDR3, as DNA: TGTGCCAGCAGTGTTTTCTATGAGCAGTTCTTC.

The V gene is TRBV13, the J gene TRBJ2-7, with D maybe TRBD1 (6 bases). CDR3 size: 14 residues. V shed 2 bases and J shed 2 bases, with 10 bases lying between them. Germline V gene lookup returns CDR1 PRHDT and CDR2 FYEKMQ (reference sequence). CDR3 in amino acids: CASSLSRGTYEQYF. The CDR3 DNA follows: TGTGCCAGCAGCTTAAGCAGGGGTACCTACGAGCAGTACTTC.

This clone was seen only a few times. The chain uses TRBV9 and TRBJ1-6; the D is unclear. This CDR3 contains 12 residues. V lost 1 base, J lost 8 bases, and 4 bases lay in between. Germline CDR1 SGDLS, CDR2 YYNGEE. The CDR3 DNA follows: TGTGCCAGCAGCGTATCCCATTCACCCCTCCACTTT. It yields the protein CASSVSHSPLHF.

This rearrangement joins TRBV21-1 to TRBJ1-1; TRBD1 is taken as the D call from the table, unchecked against the DNA. TRBV21-1 is a known pseudogene. CDR3 length: 16 residues. This CDR3 is CASSNFSTGGNTEAFF. As DNA, the CDR3 is TGTGCCAGCAGCAATTTTTCGACAGGGGGTAACACTGAAGCTTTCTTT.